This T cell receptor (beta chain) was sequenced in a study of T cells in Graves' hyperthyroidism and ophthalmopathy. This clonotype was observed at least ten times. The investigators amplified TCR beta CDR3 regions from RNA transcripts. A first-round RT-PCR of the TCR CDR3 used the HTBI primer set. One entry per CDR3 protein, called by TCRdb with MiXCR from the multiplex PCR reads. Altogether 240,000 or so distinct CDR3 sequences are present, around 15% being singletons, with the ten largest covering 25% to 30%. With 4 bases removed from V and 0 bases from J, the gap between germline ends came to 15 bases. Germline V gives CDR1 DFQATT, CDR2 SNEGSKA (reference sequence). The CDR3 runs to 15 residues.

This receptor was obtained from a woman between 18 and 30 years old with Graves' ophthalmopathy. V gene TRBV20-1 combines with J gene TRBJ1-2; D is perhaps TRBD1 (6 bases). Sequenced sample: blood. Here the CDR3 DNA reads TGCAGTGCTAATACTCGGGACACAGCTAACTATGGCTACACCTTC. Translation: CSANTRDTANYGYTF.